This TCR beta chain came from a study of PD-L1 blockade in urothelial cancer. V was clipped by 5 bases and J by 0 bases; unmatched bases: 6. The CDR3 spans 16 residues. Germline lookup yields CDR1 SEHNR and CDR2 FQNEAQ (reference sequence). Data came from immunoSEQ multiplex PCR; TCRdb stores just in-frame clones and leaves some out. Of roughly 84,000 clones detected, about 80% appear once; the ten largest clones hold over 7.5%. Samples were collected from each patient before treatment and during treatment. Each patient gave between 1 and 8 of them in total. The TCR originated in a man between 65 and 85 years old with urothelial cancer. V and J are TRBV7-9 and TRBJ2-3; 9 bases line up with TRBD2. The sample in question was PBMCs, obtained around atezolizumab (anti-PD-L1) treatment. As DNA, the CDR3 is TGTGCCAGCAGCCCAGGACTAGCGCCTAGCACAGATACGCAGTATTTT. Residues: CASSPGLAPSTDTQYF. Drawing the rest from reference TRBV7-9 and TRBJ2-3, the complete variable domain is DTGVSQNPRHKITKRGQNVTFRCDPISEHNRLYWYRQTLGQGPEFLTYFQNEAQLEKSRLLSDRFSAERPKGSFSTLEIQRTEQGDSAMYLCASSPGLAPSTDTQYFGPGTRLTVL.